The 14 T cell receptor beta chains below come from one sample, sequenced in a study of PD-L1 blockade in urothelial cancer. Time point of the sample: pretreatment peripheral blood. This table comes from immunoSEQ multiplex PCR, and its TCRdb copy is limited to in-frame clones, with some not included. Counted here are 100,000 to 150,000 clones, around 85% occurring once; the ten biggest clones make up roughly 2.9%. Sequenced material: PBMCs, taken around atezolizumab (anti-PD-L1) treatment. The receptors originated from a man aged 45 to 65 with urothelial cancer.

CDR3 residues: CASSLVELDEQFF. DNA of the CDR3: TGTGCCAGCAGCTTAGTAGAACTGGATGAGCAGTTCTTC. The genes are TRBV5-6 and TRBJ2-1; D uncertain. This CDR3 comprises 13 residues. Deletions cut 2 bases from V and 8 bases from J, with 11 bases between. CDR1 and CDR2 (germline): SGHDT, YYEEEE.

This chain connects TRBV6-6 to TRBJ2-3; D gene uncertain. V lost 5 bases and J 2 bases, leaving 14 bases between the germline ends. This CDR3 is built from 15 residues. CDR1 and CDR2 (germline): MNHNY, SVGAGI (reference sequence). The CDR3 sequence: CASSLIFDFTDTQYF. The DNA of the CDR3 is TGTGCCAGCAGTCTCATATTTGACTTCACAGATACGCAGTATTTT.

The chain recombines TRBV28 with TRBJ2-7, with D tentatively TRBD2 (6 bases). Germline-derived CDR1 and CDR2 are MDHEN and SYDVKM. This CDR3 comprises 15 residues. The germline V and J ends were trimmed by 7 bases and 0 bases, with 16 bases remaining between them. The CDR3 loop is CASTSPQRASYEQYF. Written as DNA, the CDR3 is TGTGCCAGCACCTCCCCCCAGCGGGCCTCCTACGAGCAGTACTTC.

The V call is TRBV4-1, the J call TRBJ1-2; possibly TRBD1 for D (5 bases). The CDR3 covers 15 residues. Germline loops: CDR1 MGHRA, CDR2 YSYEKL. V lost 0 bases to trimming and J lost 4 bases, with 12 bases between them. The CDR3 sequence: CASSQDPGEPYGYTF. For the CDR3, the DNA is TGCGCCAGCAGCCAAGACCCGGGGGAGCCCTATGGCTACACCTTC.

The rearrangement uses TRBV7-9 and TRBJ1-2, with 7 bases that match TRBD1. This CDR3 is 15 amino acids long. Trimming at V came to 3 bases and at J to 6 bases, leaving 10 bases not matched to a gene. Germline lookup yields CDR1 SEHNR and CDR2 FQNEAQ (reference sequence). The CDR3 sequence: CASSLVVGQVDGYTF. CDR3 coding DNA: TGTGCCAGCAGCTTGGTGGTCGGACAGGTGGATGGCTACACCTTC.

The V gene is TRBV28, the J gene TRBJ1-5; D unclear. The CDR3 loop spans 14 amino acids. Germline CDR1 is MDHEN and CDR2 is SYDVKM. V was cut by 3 bases and J by 4 bases, with 10 bases left in between. The CDR3 nucleotides read TGTGCCAGCAGTTTTTGGGCGGGGAATCAGCCCCAGCATTTT. It specifies CASSFWAGNQPQHF.

The V gene is TRBV11-2, the J gene TRBJ2-6, with 7 bases fitting TRBD1. The CDR3 runs to 18 residues. Germline CDR1 SGHAT, CDR2 FQNNGV. Trimming cost V 1 base and J 0 bases; bases outside gene matches: 6. The CDR3 sequence: CASSLVDRALSGANVLTF. The CDR3 region has the DNA TGTGCCAGCAGCTTAGTTGACAGGGCGCTCTCTGGGGCCAACGTCCTGACTTTC. Full variable domain (missing parts from reference TRBV11-2 and TRBJ2-6): EAGVAQSPRYKIIEKRQSVAFWCNPISGHATLYWYQQILGQGPKLLIQFQNNGVVDDSQLPKDRFSAERLKGVDSTLKIQPAKLEDSAVYLCASSLVDRALSGANVLTFGAGSRLTVL.

The chain has TRBV5-1 and TRBJ1-1; no reliable D call. CDR1 and CDR2 (germline): SGHRS, YFSETQ. The CDR3 contains 14 residues. V lost 7 bases and J lost 1, with 14 bases in between. The CDR3 bases are TGCGCCAGCCGACTTCCCGGATCGAACACTGAAGCTTTCTTT. Translated, it gives CASRLPGSNTEAFF.

The chain is built from TRBV2 and TRBJ1-2; tentative D call: TRBD1 (6 bases). Germline assignment: CDR1 SNHLY and CDR2 FYNNEI. Trimming removed 6 bases from V and 8 bases from J, with 19 bases in between. The CDR3 is made up of 14 amino acids. The CDR3: CASRGTTGGIGYTF. The CDR3 DNA reads as TGTGCCAGCAGGGGGACGACAGGAGGTATCGGCTACACCTTC.

This clone occurred a few times. The chain has TRBV19 and TRBJ2-7; D is uncertain. This CDR3 contains 15 residues. The V end was cut by 2 bases, the J end by 4 bases, with 15 bases between. Germline CDR1 LNHDA, CDR2 SQIVND (reference sequence). The CDR3 sequence is CASSIKDGQEYEQYF. Here the CDR3 DNA reads TGTGCCAGTAGTATAAAAGACGGCCAGGAATACGAGCAGTACTTC.

The V gene is TRBV30, the J gene TRBJ1-2, with D unresolved. This CDR3 contains 11 residues. CDR1 is GTSNPN, CDR2 SVGIG, per germline (reference sequence). V lost 0 bases and J 7 bases, leaving 6 bases between the germline ends. The CDR3: CAWSVLPGYTF. The CDR3 coding sequence is TGTGCCTGGAGTGTACTCCCTGGCTACACCTTC.

This chain uses TRBV6-5 with TRBJ2-5; 9 nucleotides align to TRBD1. This CDR3 comprises 14 residues. Unmatched junction bases numbered 2, after V lost 2 bases and J lost 4 bases. Germline V gene data show CDR1 as MNHEY and CDR2 as SVGAGI. The chain's CDR3 is CASSYNRGRETQYF. CDR3 in DNA: TGTGCCAGCAGTTACAACAGGGGGCGAGAGACCCAGTACTTC.

The gene calls are TRBV21-1 and TRBJ1-1. TRBV21-1 is listed as a pseudogene. The CDR3 consists of 15 residues. CDR3 loop: CASSKTGDGDTEAFF. In DNA form, the CDR3 reads TGTGCCAGCAGCAAGACGGGGGACGGGGACACTGAAGCTTTCTTT.

The chain carries TRBV2 and TRBJ2-7, with 10 bases fitting TRBD1. CDR1 is SNHLY, CDR2 FYNNEI, per germline. The CDR3 sequence is 15 residues long. V shed 6 bases and J 1 base; nucleotides not matched to a gene: 6. The CDR3 protein is CASRGQGTPSYEQYF. The DNA for the CDR3 is TGTGCCAGCAGGGGACAGGGGACCCCTTCCTACGAGCAGTACTTC.